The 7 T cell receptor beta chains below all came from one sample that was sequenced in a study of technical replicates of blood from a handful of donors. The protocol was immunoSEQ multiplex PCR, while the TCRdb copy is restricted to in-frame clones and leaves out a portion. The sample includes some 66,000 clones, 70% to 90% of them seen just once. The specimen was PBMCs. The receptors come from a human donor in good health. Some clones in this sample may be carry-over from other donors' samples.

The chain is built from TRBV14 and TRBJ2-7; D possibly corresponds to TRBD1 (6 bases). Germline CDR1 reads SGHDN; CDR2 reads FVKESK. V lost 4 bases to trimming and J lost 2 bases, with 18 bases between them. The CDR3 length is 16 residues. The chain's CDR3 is CASSPPGWGPTYEQYF. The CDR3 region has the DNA TGTGCCAGCAGCCCCCCAGGGTGGGGGCCAACCTACGAGCAGTACTTC.

Here the CDR3 DNA reads TGTGCCAGCAGCCACCTCTCGGGACTAGCGGGGGAAAATGAGCAGTTCTTC. Its translation: CASSHLSGLAGENEQFF. This chain joins TRBV4-2 and TRBJ2-1; 14 nucleotides match TRBD2. After removal of 3 bases from V and 7 bases from J, the junction contained 8 bases not matched to a gene. In germline, CDR1 is LGHNA, CDR2 YNFKEQ. This CDR3 is built from 17 residues.

The CDR3 DNA follows: TGTGCCAGCAGCTTAGATGGTGGCCGCGGGGTTTCGCAGTATTTT. This gives the protein CASSLDGGRGVSQYF. The rearrangement links TRBV11-2 to TRBJ2-3; D possibly corresponds to TRBD2 (6 bases). The CDR3 runs 15 residues. CDR1 SGHAT and CDR2 FQNNGV come from the germline V gene. V lost 0 bases and J lost 10, with 17 bases in between.

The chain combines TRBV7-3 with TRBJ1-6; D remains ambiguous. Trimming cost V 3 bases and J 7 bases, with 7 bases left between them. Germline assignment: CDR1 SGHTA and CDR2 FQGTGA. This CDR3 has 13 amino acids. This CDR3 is CASSFLWNSPLHF. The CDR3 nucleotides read TGTGCCAGCAGCTTCCTATGGAATTCACCCCTCCACTTT.

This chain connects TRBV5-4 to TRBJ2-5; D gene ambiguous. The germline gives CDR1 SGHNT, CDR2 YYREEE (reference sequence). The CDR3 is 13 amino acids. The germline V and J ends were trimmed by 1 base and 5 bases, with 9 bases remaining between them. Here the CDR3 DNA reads TGTGCCAGCAGCTTGCGGTTCTCCGAGACCCAGTACTTC. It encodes CASSLRFSETQYF.

The CDR3 region is CASLRVQSYEQYF. For the CDR3, the DNA is TGTGCCAGCCTCAGGGTACAGAGCTACGAGCAGTACTTC. V usage is TRBV6-1 and J usage is TRBJ2-7, with D possibly TRBD1 on 5 matching bases. Trimming pared 8 bases from V and 3 bases from J, leaving 14 bases between. The CDR3 length is 13 residues. The germline gives CDR1 MNHNS, CDR2 SASEGT.

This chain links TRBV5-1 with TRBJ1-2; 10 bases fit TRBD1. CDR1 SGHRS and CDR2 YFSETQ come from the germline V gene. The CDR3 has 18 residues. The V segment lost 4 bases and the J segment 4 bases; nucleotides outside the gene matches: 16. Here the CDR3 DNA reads TGCGCCAGCAGCCCGCGCGGGACAGGGGATCTAAGAGGCTATGGCTACACCTTC. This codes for CASSPRGTGDLRGYGYTF.